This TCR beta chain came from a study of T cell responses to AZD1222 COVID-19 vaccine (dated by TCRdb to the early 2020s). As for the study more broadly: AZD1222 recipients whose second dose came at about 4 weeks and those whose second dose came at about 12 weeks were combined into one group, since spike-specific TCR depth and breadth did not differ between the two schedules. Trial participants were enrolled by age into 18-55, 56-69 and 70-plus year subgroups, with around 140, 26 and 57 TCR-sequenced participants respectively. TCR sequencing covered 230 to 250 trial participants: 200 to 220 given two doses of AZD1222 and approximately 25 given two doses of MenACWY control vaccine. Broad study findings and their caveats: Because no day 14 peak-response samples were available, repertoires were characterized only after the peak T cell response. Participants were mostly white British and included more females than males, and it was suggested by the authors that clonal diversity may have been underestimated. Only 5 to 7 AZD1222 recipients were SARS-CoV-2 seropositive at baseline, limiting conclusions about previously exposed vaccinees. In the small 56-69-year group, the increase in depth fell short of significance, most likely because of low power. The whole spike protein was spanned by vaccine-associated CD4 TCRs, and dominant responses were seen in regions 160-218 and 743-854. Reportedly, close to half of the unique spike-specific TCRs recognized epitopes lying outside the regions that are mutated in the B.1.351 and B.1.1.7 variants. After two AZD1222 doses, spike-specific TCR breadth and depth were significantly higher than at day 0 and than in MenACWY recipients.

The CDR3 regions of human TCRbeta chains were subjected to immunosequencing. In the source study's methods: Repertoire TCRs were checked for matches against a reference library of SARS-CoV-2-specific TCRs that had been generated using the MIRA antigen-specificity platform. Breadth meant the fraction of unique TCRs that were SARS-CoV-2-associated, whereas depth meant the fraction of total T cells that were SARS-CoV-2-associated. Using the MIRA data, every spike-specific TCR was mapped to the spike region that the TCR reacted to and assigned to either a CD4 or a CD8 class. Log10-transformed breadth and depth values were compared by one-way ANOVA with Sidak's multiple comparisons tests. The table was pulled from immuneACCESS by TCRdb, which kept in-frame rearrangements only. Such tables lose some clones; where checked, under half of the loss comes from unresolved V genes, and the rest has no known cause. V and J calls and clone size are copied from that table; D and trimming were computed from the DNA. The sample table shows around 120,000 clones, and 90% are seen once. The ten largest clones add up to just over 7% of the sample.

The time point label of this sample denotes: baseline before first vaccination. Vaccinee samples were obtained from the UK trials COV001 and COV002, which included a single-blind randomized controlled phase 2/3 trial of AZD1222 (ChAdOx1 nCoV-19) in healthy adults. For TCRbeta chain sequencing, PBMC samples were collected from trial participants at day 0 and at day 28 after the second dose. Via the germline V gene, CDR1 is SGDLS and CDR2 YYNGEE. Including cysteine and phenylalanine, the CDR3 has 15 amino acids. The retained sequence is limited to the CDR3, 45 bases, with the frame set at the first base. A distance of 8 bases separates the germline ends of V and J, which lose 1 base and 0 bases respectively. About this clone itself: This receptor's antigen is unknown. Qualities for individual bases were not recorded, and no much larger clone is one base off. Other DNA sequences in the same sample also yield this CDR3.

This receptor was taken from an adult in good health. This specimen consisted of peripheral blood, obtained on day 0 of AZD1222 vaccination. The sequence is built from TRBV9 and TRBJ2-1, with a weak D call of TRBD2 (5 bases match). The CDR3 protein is CASSVSGSSYNEQFF. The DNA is TGTGCCAGCAGCGTATCGGGGAGCTCCTACAATGAGCAGTTCTTC. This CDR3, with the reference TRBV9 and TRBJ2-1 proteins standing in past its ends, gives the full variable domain DSGVTQTPKHLITATGQRVTLRCSPRSGDLSVYWYQQSLDQGLQFLIQYYNGEERAKGNILERFSAQQFPDLHSELNLSSLELGDSALYFCASSVSGSSYNEQFFGPGTRLTVL.